The 22 T cell receptor beta chains below were found in one sample sequenced in a study of T cells in Graves' hyperthyroidism and ophthalmopathy. Amplification yielded TCR beta CDR3 regions, with RNA transcripts as the source. The study used the HTBI primer set for a first-round RT-PCR of the TCR CDR3. A single record per CDR3 protein comes from TCRdb applying MiXCR to the multiplex PCR reads. This table holds 100,000 to 130,000 distinct CDR3 sequences, about a sixth found once. Sequencing input: blood. Receptor source: a woman aged 50 to 60 with Graves' hyperthyroidism.

Ten or more counts support this clonotype. The chain links TRBV2 to TRBJ1-2, with 9 bases identical to TRBD1. Per germline, CDR1 SNHLY and CDR2 FYNNEI. CDR3 length: 16 residues. After removal of 6 bases from V and 8 bases from J, the junction contained 16 bases not matched to a gene. The CDR3 DNA is TGTGCCAGCAGGGGGGACAGGGAGAACGAAGATTCGGGCTACACCTTC. Its protein product is CASRGDRENEDSGYTF.

There are many counts of this clonotype. The chain links TRBV5-1 to TRBJ2-3; either TRBD1 or TRBD2 may supply D (5 bases each). V lost 9 bases and J lost 2, with 16 bases in between. This CDR3 comprises 14 residues. In germline, CDR1 is SGHRS, CDR2 YFSETQ. CDR3: CATSTGTLTDTQYF. The DNA of the CDR3 is TGCGCCACTTCCACCGGGACCCTCACAGATACGCAGTATTTT.

Many counts were recorded for this clonotype. The chain carries TRBV28 and TRBJ2-7; TRBD2 aligns across 10 bases. The V segment lost 4 bases and the J segment 1 base; nucleotides outside the gene matches: 7. Germline assignment: CDR1 MDHEN and CDR2 SYDVKM. The CDR3 runs to 16 residues. The CDR3 DNA is TGTGCCAGCAGTTCCCCTGGACTAGCGGCTTCCTACGAGCAGTACTTC. Its protein is CASSSPGLAASYEQYF.

This clonotype was observed many times. The CDR3 DNA follows: TGCAGTGCTAGAGAGACTGGCCAGCAGTTCTTC. Translated, it gives CSARETGQQFF. The chain couples TRBV20-1 to TRBJ2-1; unclear D gene. The CDR3 has 11 amino acids. Trimming stripped 0 bases from V and 11 bases from J, with 8 bases between. The V gene's germline CDR1 is DFQATT and CDR2 SNEGSKA (reference sequence).

The chain carries TRBV20-1 and TRBJ2-1; D might be TRBD2 (6 bases). The CDR3 sequence is 14 residues long. Germline V lookup: CDR1 DFQATT, CDR2 SNEGSKA (reference sequence). Between the trimmed V and J ends, which lost 0 bases and 11 bases, there was a span of 17 bases. Written as DNA, the CDR3 is TGCAGTGCTAGAGATCCAGCGGAGGGCTACAAGCAGTTCTTC. Amino acids: CSARDPAEGYKQFF.

As to this clonotype: The junction does not match germline at one end; this may be a read error. The CDR3 sequence: CAISDLTTGETGELFF. The CDR3 coding sequence is TGTGCCATCAGTGATTTAACGACAGGGGAAACCGGGGAGCTGTTTTTT. The chain carries TRBV28 and TRBJ2-2; 8 bases align to TRBD1. CDR1 is MDHEN and CDR2 is SYDVKM in the germline V gene. The CDR3 contains 16 residues.

This clonotype was seen many times. The chain combines TRBV7-2 with TRBJ2-2, with D unresolved. V lost 5 bases and J lost 9, with 16 bases in between. Per germline, CDR1 SGHTA and CDR2 FQGNSA. CDR3 size: 14 residues. CDR3 amino acids: CASSRNIRLWELFF. DNA for the CDR3: TGTGCCAGCAGCCGAAATATCCGTTTGTGGGAGCTGTTTTTT.

This clonotype has at least ten counts. The rearrangement uses TRBV3-1 and TRBJ2-4, with TRBD2 matching 10 bases. The CDR3 covers 16 residues. In germline, CDR1 is LGHDT, CDR2 YNNKEL (reference sequence). J lost 1 base, V lost 4 bases, and 4 bases had no gene match. CDR3: CASSLGLAEAKNIQYF. In DNA form, the CDR3 reads TGTGCCAGCAGCCTAGGACTAGCGGAGGCCAAAAACATTCAGTACTTC.

This clonotype has a handful of counts. The chain is built from TRBV19 and TRBJ2-3; D is undetermined. This CDR3 has 15 residues. Trimming removed 2 bases at V and 0 bases at J, with 9 bases between. Germline loops: CDR1 LNHDA, CDR2 SQIVND (reference sequence). CDR3 nucleotides: TGTGCCAGTAGTATACAGCCCCTGAGCACAGATACGCAGTATTTT. It translates to CASSIQPLSTDTQYF. The variable domain in full, completed from reference TRBV19 and TRBJ2-3, reads DGGITQSPKYLFRKEGQNVTLSCEQNLNHDAMYWYRQDPGQGLRLIYYSQIVNDFQKGDIAEGYSVSREKKESFPLTVTSAQKNPTAFYLCASSIQPLSTDTQYFGPGTRLTVL.

V and J are TRBV6-1 and TRBJ1-1; 10 bases match TRBD1. J was trimmed by 4 bases and V by 8 bases; bases with no gene match: 7. Germline V CDR1 and CDR2: MNHNS, SASEGT. The CDR3 sequence is 14 residues long. The CDR3 loop reads CASHGTGVRTEAFF. CDR3 nucleotides: TGTGCCAGCCACGGGACAGGGGTTCGCACTGAAGCTTTCTTT.

This chain joins TRBV5-1 and TRBJ2-5; 8 nucleotides align to TRBD2. Looked up from germline, CDR1 is SGHRS and CDR2 is YFSETQ. This CDR3 comprises 16 residues. The J segment lost 5 bases and the V segment lost 4 bases, leaving 13 bases of the junction unmatched. The CDR3 loop is CASSQRSGSLGETQYF. CDR3 coding DNA: TGCGCCAGCAGCCAGAGGAGCGGGAGCCTCGGGGAGACCCAGTACTTC.

V gene TRBV27 combines with J gene TRBJ2-5; no reliable D call. Germline V CDR1 and CDR2: MNHEY, SMNVEV (reference sequence). The CDR3 spans 14 residues. Trimming removed 8 bases at V and 6 bases at J, with 19 bases between. The CDR3 is CASAYDTPGKTQYF. The CDR3 nucleotides read TGTGCCAGCGCTTACGACACTCCGGGCAAGACCCAGTACTTC.

CDR3 nucleotide sequence: TGTGCCAGCAGACGGACACCGGCCGATACGCAGTATTTT. This sequence encodes CASRRTPADTQYF. The chain combines TRBV28 with TRBJ2-3; maybe TRBD1 (5 bases). V lost 6 bases to trimming and J lost 6 bases, with 13 bases between them. The CDR3 covers 13 residues. Germline CDR1 MDHEN, CDR2 SYDVKM.

The chain has TRBV5-1 and TRBJ1-1; the D gene is possibly TRBD1 (6 bases). The CDR3 contains 16 residues. Trimming pared 4 bases from V and 2 bases from J, leaving 18 bases between. Germline values: CDR1 SGHRS, CDR2 YFSETQ. CDR3 region: CASSQQGVKVNTEAFF. The CDR3 nucleotides are TGCGCCAGCAGCCAACAGGGAGTTAAAGTTAACACTGAAGCTTTCTTT. Full variable domain (missing parts from reference TRBV5-1 and TRBJ1-1): KAGVTQTPRYLIKTRGQQVTLSCSPISGHRSVSWYQQTPGQGLQFLFEYFSETQRNKGNFPGRFSGRQFSNSRSEMNVSTLELGDSALYLCASSQQGVKVNTEAFFGQGTRLTVV.

In this sample, this clonotype turned up many times. The V gene is TRBV2, the J gene TRBJ2-3; 10 bases agree with TRBD2. This CDR3 has 16 residues. Germline-derived CDR1 and CDR2 are SNHLY and FYNNEI. The ends lost 3 bases at V and 2 bases at J; junction bases unmatched: 5. CDR3 coding DNA: TGTGCCAGCAGTGAGCCCGGGACTAGCGTCACAGATACGCAGTATTTT. Translated, it gives CASSEPGTSVTDTQYF.

The chain couples TRBV24-1 to TRBJ2-1, with 9 bases identical to TRBD2. TRBJ2-7 explains the end of the DNA better; the J call may be wrong. Germline CDR1 KGHDR, CDR2 SFDVKD. CDR3 length: 18 amino acids. The CDR3 DNA sequence: TGTGCCACCAGTGATTTGCGGGCGGGAGGGAGCTCCTACAATGAGCAGTACGTC. This codes for CATSDLRAGGSSYNEQYV.

The chain is built from TRBV6-1 and TRBJ2-1; D call uncertain. Trimming took 10 bases from V and 0 from J, leaving 13 bases between them. Per the germline V gene, CDR1 is MNHNS and CDR2 is SASEGT. The CDR3 sequence is 14 residues long. The CDR3: CATASSTSYNEQFF. CDR3 nucleotide sequence: TGTGCCACCGCGAGCTCCACCTCCTACAATGAGCAGTTCTTC.

The V call is TRBV10-1, the J call TRBJ2-5; 11 nucleotides agree with TRBD1. The CDR3 sequence is 15 residues long. Per germline, CDR1 WNHNN and CDR2 SYGVQD (reference sequence). V shed 0 bases, J shed 9 bases, and the junction held 6 bases outside the gene matches. CDR3 residues: CASSESKWDRGSQYF. The CDR3 DNA reads TGCGCCAGCAGTGAGTCGAAGTGGGACAGGGGGTCCCAGTACTTC.

This clonotype was recorded a few times. The rearrangement joins TRBV4-1 to TRBJ1-4, with D hard to call. CDR1 is MGHRA, CDR2 YSYEKL, per germline. CDR3 length equals 11 residues. The V end was cut by 4 bases, the J end by 4 bases, with 1 base between. CDR3 DNA: TGCGCCAGCAGCCTTAATGAAAAACTGTTTTTT. It codes for CASSLNEKLFF.

This clonotype was seen many times. The V and J genes are TRBV29-1 and TRBJ2-5; TRBD1 agrees at 9 bases. Germline values: CDR1 SQVTM, CDR2 ANQGSEA. CDR3 length equals 17 residues. Losses at the gene ends were 7 bases for V and 4 bases for J; bases not matched to a gene: 19. DNA of the CDR3: TGCAGCGGCACAACAGGGGGCACTGGGGCAGGTCGAGAGACCCAGTACTTC. This codes for CSGTTGGTGAGRETQYF.

This clonotype occurred many times. The chain recombines TRBV5-1 with TRBJ2-5; D is uncertain. The CDR3 contains 13 residues. Per germline, CDR1 SGHRS and CDR2 YFSETQ. V was cut by 1 base and J by 5 bases, with 9 bases left in between. The CDR3 here is CASSLPRWETQYF. CDR3 in DNA: TGCGCCAGCAGCTTGCCCCGTTGGGAGACCCAGTACTTC. Together with reference TRBV5-1 and TRBJ2-5, the CDR3 gives the full variable domain: KAGVTQTPRYLIKTRGQQVTLSCSPISGHRSVSWYQQTPGQGLQFLFEYFSETQRNKGNFPGRFSGRQFSNSRSEMNVSTLELGDSALYLCASSLPRWETQYFGPGTRLLVL.

This clonotype showed up many times. The chain carries TRBV3-1 and TRBJ2-2, with a weak D call TRBD2 (7 bases). From germline, CDR1 is LGHDT and CDR2 YNNKEL (reference sequence). This CDR3 region has 16 residues. With 1 base removed from V and 6 bases from J, the gap between germline ends came to 15 bases. In nucleotides, the CDR3 is TGTGCCAGCAGCCAAGCGACCTCGGGGGGCCCCGGGGAGCTGTTTTTT. Its protein product is CASSQATSGGPGELFF.